The 25 T cell receptor beta chains below come from one sample, sequenced in a study of T-cell reconstitution after alpha-beta-depleted transplantation in children. For TCRbeta, the library was prepared with unique molecular identifiers. TCRdb reanalysed the PCR reads using MiXCR and keeps one entry per CDR3 protein. The sample holds approximately 800,000 distinct CDR3 sequences, approximately 15% seen once. The sample here was PBMCs, mostly from graft donor cells, taken 360 days after TCRalphabeta/CD19-depleted stem cell transplant. These receptors all stem from a male patient aged 10-17 years who had a stem cell transplant for acute lymphoblastic leukemia, so the T cells may come from the graft donor.

This clonotype has at least ten counts. This chain connects TRBV12-3 or TRBV12-4 to TRBJ1-3; TRBD1 matches 7 bases. Trimming at V came to 6 bases and at J to 4 bases, leaving 3 bases not matched to a gene. The CDR3 spans 13 residues. CDR3 DNA sequence: TGTGCCAGCAGACGACAGGGAGGAAACACCATATATTTT. Protein sequence: CASRRQGGNTIYF.

In its sample, this clonotype was seen a few times. This chain joins TRBV10-3 and TRBJ2-1; perhaps TRBD1 as D (6 bases). The germline gives CDR1 ENHRY, CDR2 SYGVKD. CDR3 size: 14 residues. In DNA form, the CDR3 reads TGTGTCGTTAAAGGGGGTGCCTCCTACAATGAGCAGTTCTTC. This sequence encodes CVVKGGASYNEQFF.

The chain links TRBV5-1 to TRBJ2-3; D is unresolved. Trimming took off 3 bases at V and 2 bases at J, with 7 bases between the two ends. The CDR3 runs 13 residues. Germline assignment: CDR1 SGHRS and CDR2 YFSETQ. CDR3 residues: CASSSGVTDTQYF. CDR3 bases: TGCGCCAGCAGCTCTGGGGTCACAGATACGCAGTATTTT.

V gene TRBV20-1 combines with J gene TRBJ2-1; tentatively, D is TRBD1 or TRBD2 (6 bases each). Germline CDR1 is DFQATT and CDR2 is SNEGSKA (reference sequence). The V end lost 1 base, the J end lost 8 bases, and 12 bases lay between the germline ends. CDR3 length: 13 residues. In nucleotides, the CDR3 is TGCAGTGCTAGAGGTATCGGGGGCGATGAGCAGTTCTTC. The encoded protein is CSARGIGGDEQFF.

This clonotype was detected ten times or more. The chain has TRBV29-1 and TRBJ2-1; D is uncertain. V was cut by 1 base and J by 0 bases, with 13 bases left in between. From germline, CDR1 is SQVTM and CDR2 ANQGSEA. The length of the CDR3 is 16 residues. The CDR3 protein is CSVEGVEGSSYNEQFF. CDR3 DNA sequence: TGCAGCGTTGAAGGGGTCGAAGGTAGCTCCTACAATGAGCAGTTCTTC.

This clonotype appeared many times. The chain combines TRBV5-1 with TRBJ1-6; 9 positions match TRBD1. Germline lookup yields CDR1 SGHRS and CDR2 YFSETQ. The CDR3 length is 16 residues. Trimming took 4 bases from V and 8 from J; bases not matched to a gene: 10. The CDR3 is CASSRTSRQGDSPLHF. In DNA, the CDR3 is TGCGCCAGCAGCAGGACCTCGCGACAGGGGGATTCACCCCTCCACTTT.

The genes are TRBV3-1 and TRBJ2-7, with 8 bases aligning to TRBD2. The CDR3 totals 17 residues. V was pared by 0 bases and J by 3 bases, with 10 bases of the junction left unmatched. Germline V gene data show CDR1 as LGHDT and CDR2 as YNNKEL (reference sequence). CDR3 nucleotide sequence: TGTGCCAGCAGCCAAGATTGGACAGCGGGGGAGGTCTACGAGCAGTACTTC. Its protein product is CASSQDWTAGEVYEQYF.

This clonotype was observed a handful of times. The rearrangement joins TRBV6-1 to TRBJ2-1; tentatively, D is TRBD2 (5 bases). CDR1 is MNHNS and CDR2 is SASEGT in the germline V gene. The germline V and J ends were trimmed by 3 bases and 0 bases, with 12 bases remaining between them. The CDR3 is made up of 16 amino acids. CDR3 bases: TGTGCCAGCAGTGAGAGGGTGGGCAGCTCCTACAATGAGCAGTTCTTC. It yields the protein CASSERVGSSYNEQFF.

This clonotype has a single count. The J gene is TRBJ2-4, the V gene TRBV18, with D hard to call. The CDR3 totals 14 residues. Germline V gives CDR1 KGHSH, CDR2 LQKENI. Between the trimmed V and J ends, which lost 1 base and 2 bases, there was a span of 6 bases. For the CDR3, the DNA is TGTGCCAGCTCACCACAGGGAACCAAAAACATTCAGTACTTC. Its protein product is CASSPQGTKNIQYF.

This clonotype was seen more than once but under ten times. This chain joins TRBV4-2 and TRBJ2-4; D perhaps matches TRBD2 (6 bases). CDR3 length: 13 residues. Deletions cut 1 base from V and 6 bases from J, with 7 bases between. The V gene's germline CDR1 is LGHNA and CDR2 YNFKEQ. The CDR3 coding sequence is TGTGCCAGCAGCCAAGGGGGGGTAAACATTCAGTACTTC. It translates to CASSQGGVNIQYF.

The V and J genes are TRBV29-1 and TRBJ2-1, with D possibly being TRBD2 (5 bases). V was trimmed by 4 bases and J by 5 bases, leaving 15 bases between them. Germline assignment: CDR1 SQVTM and CDR2 ANQGSEA. The CDR3 loop spans 14 amino acids. The CDR3 region is CSVVVGNADNEQFF. Written as DNA, the CDR3 is TGCAGCGTTGTGGTCGGGAACGCCGACAATGAGCAGTTCTTC.

This clonotype was counted only a few times. This rearrangement joins TRBV20-1 to TRBJ2-3, with D possibly being TRBD1 (6 bases). The germline V and J ends were trimmed by 2 bases and 7 bases, with 7 bases remaining between them. CDR1 and CDR2 (germline): DFQATT, SNEGSKA (reference sequence). CDR3 size: 11 residues. CDR3 coding DNA: TGCAGTGCTAGAACAGGGAATACGCAGTATTTT. Amino acid sequence: CSARTGNTQYF.

This clonotype was counted many times. The chain recombines TRBV12-3 or TRBV12-4 with TRBJ2-5; 11 bases match TRBD2. CDR3 length: 16 amino acids. V dropped 5 bases and J dropped 0; count of bases not matched to a gene: 5. The CDR3 loop is CASSPTSGTYQETQYF. The CDR3 region has the DNA TGTGCCAGCAGTCCGACTAGCGGGACGTACCAAGAGACCCAGTACTTC.

V and J are TRBV11-2 and TRBJ2-3; D possibly uses TRBD1 or TRBD2 (5 bases each). The V and J ends lost 7 bases and 5 bases respectively, with 16 bases between them. Per germline, CDR1 SGHAT and CDR2 FQNNGV. The CDR3 is 14 amino acids. The CDR3 DNA reads TGTGCCAGCACCCTGGGGGAAGGGGTAGATACGCAGTATTTT. It is translated as CASTLGEGVDTQYF.

V and J are TRBV7-9 and TRBJ2-5; D perhaps matches TRBD2 (5 bases). Germline CDR1 reads SEHNR; CDR2 reads FQNEAQ (reference sequence). The CDR3 is 16 residues long. Between the trimmed V and J ends, which lost 5 bases and 4 bases, there was a span of 20 bases. The chain's CDR3 is CASSQGGPGNGETQYF. The CDR3 DNA follows: TGTGCCAGCAGCCAAGGAGGCCCCGGGAACGGAGAGACCCAGTACTTC.

This clonotype came up a few times. V gene TRBV7-3 combines with J gene TRBJ2-5, with D possibly being TRBD2 (6 bases). CDR1 is SGHTA, CDR2 FQGTGA, per germline. The V and J ends lost 0 bases and 2 bases respectively, with 10 bases between them. There are 15 residues in the CDR3. DNA for the CDR3: TGTGCCAGCAGCTTAACGGGGAGGCGGCAAGAGACCCAGTACTTC. Its translation is CASSLTGRRQETQYF.

A remark on this clonotype: One end of the junction varies from germline; a read error may be responsible. The chain employs TRBV6-5 and TRBJ2-3, with 7 bases identical to TRBD2. Looked up from germline, CDR1 is MNHEY and CDR2 is SVGAGI. This CDR3 is built from 16 residues. The CDR3 DNA reads as TGTGCCAGCAGTTACTCGGGAGGGAGGGGCACGGATACGCAGTATTTT. Its translation: CASSYSGGRGTDTQYF.

This clonotype was recorded a few times. The V call is TRBV15, the J call TRBJ2-7, with TRBD2 matching 10 bases. Germline assignment: CDR1 LNHNV and CDR2 YYDKDF (reference sequence). V dropped 1 base and J dropped 4; count of bases not matched to a gene: 4. The CDR3 sequence is 15 residues long. The CDR3 nucleotides read TGTGCCACCAGCAGAGGTATTAGCGGGAGGTACGAGCAGTACTTC. Protein sequence: CATSRGISGRYEQYF.

This clonotype was observed a handful of times. The chain has TRBV29-1 and TRBJ2-7, with D perhaps TRBD2 (6 bases). The germline gives CDR1 SQVTM, CDR2 ANQGSEA. This CDR3 is 12 amino acids long. As DNA, the CDR3 is TGCGGGAGGAAACAGGTCTCCTACGAGCAGTACTTC. This gives the protein CGRKQVSYEQYF.

J is TRBJ2-2 and V is TRBV9; D remains ambiguous. The germline V gene encodes CDR1 SGDLS and CDR2 YYNGEE. The ends were cut back, 0 bases at V and 4 bases at J, with 7 bases in the middle. This CDR3 comprises 14 residues. The CDR3 loop is CASSVVPSTGELFF. The CDR3, as DNA: TGTGCCAGCAGCGTAGTCCCCAGCACCGGGGAGCTGTTTTTT.

This clonotype was seen more than once but under ten times. This chain connects TRBV5-1 to TRBJ2-2; 9 nucleotides agree with TRBD1. The junction had 11 bases not matched to a gene; V was cut back by 4 bases and J by 7 bases. The CDR3 has 16 residues. Germline V gene data show CDR1 as SGHRS and CDR2 as YFSETQ. The CDR3 nucleotides are TGCGCCAGCAGCCGCGGGACAGGGAGGCGAAGCGGGGAGCTGTTTTTT. Protein product: CASSRGTGRRSGELFF.

The chain employs TRBV3-1 and TRBJ2-5, with TRBD2 matching over 12 bases. Germline trimming cut 6 bases from V and 3 bases from J; bases unmatched to any gene: 5. Germline values: CDR1 LGHDT, CDR2 YNNKEL (reference sequence). This CDR3 comprises 15 residues. CDR3 in amino acids: CASRRLAGEKETQYF. For the CDR3, the DNA is TGTGCCAGCAGGCGACTAGCGGGAGAGAAAGAGACCCAGTACTTC.

The chain joins TRBV9 to TRBJ1-1; tentatively, D is TRBD1 (5 bases). V dropped 4 bases and J dropped 11 bases, with 18 bases sitting between them. CDR1 SGDLS and CDR2 YYNGEE come from the germline V gene. The CDR3 loop spans 13 amino acids. This CDR3 reads CASSTGGNDPAFF. The CDR3, as DNA: TGTGCCAGCAGCACAGGAGGGAATGATCCGGCTTTCTTT.

This clonotype was detected ten times or more. The chain links TRBV5-1 to TRBJ1-5, with D unclear. V was shortened by 5 bases and J by 1 base, with 16 bases between the two germline ends. The CDR3 is made up of 16 amino acids. Germline V lookup: CDR1 SGHRS, CDR2 YFSETQ. CDR3 amino acids: CASRVRPGLSNQPQHF. The CDR3 nucleotides are TGCGCCAGCAGGGTACGACCGGGGTTGAGCAATCAGCCCCAGCATTTT.

This clonotype was detected a few times. The chain has TRBV20-1 and TRBJ2-5, with 7 bases matching TRBD2. Germline CDR1 DFQATT, CDR2 SNEGSKA (reference sequence). This CDR3 has 14 amino acids. J lost 1 base, V lost 1 base, and 3 bases had no gene match. The CDR3 protein is CSARGLAAQETQYF. CDR3 DNA sequence: TGCAGTGCTAGAGGGCTAGCGGCCCAAGAGACCCAGTACTTC.